These 10 T cell receptor beta chains were sequenced from one sample in a study of T-cell reconstitution after alpha-beta-depleted transplantation in children. Preparation of the TCRbeta library involved a method that used unique molecular identifiers. MiXCR was run by TCRdb on the PCR reads, yielding one entry per CDR3 protein. The sample holds 250,000 to 400,000 distinct CDR3 sequences, about a quarter seen once. Sequences were derived from PBMCs, mostly from graft donor cells, sampled 180 days after TCRalphabeta/CD19-depleted stem cell transplant. The origin of the receptors is a male patient younger than 18 who had a stem cell transplant for acute lymphoblastic leukemia, so the T cells may come from the graft donor.

This clonotype was counted between two and nine times. The chain links TRBV6-1 to TRBJ1-4; TRBD1 aligns across 8 bases. The CDR3 is 16 residues long. Germline V gene data show CDR1 as MNHNS and CDR2 as SASEGT. Trimming took 6 bases from V and 14 from J; bases not matched to a gene: 20. This CDR3 is CASSAPRQGYEKGLFF. CDR3 DNA sequence: TGTGCCAGCAGCGCCCCCCGACAGGGGTACGAGAAAGGGCTGTTTTTT.

The rearrangement joins TRBV27 to TRBJ2-1, with 8 bases aligning to TRBD2. Germline CDR1 MNHEY, CDR2 SMNVEV (reference sequence). CDR3 length equals 17 residues. After removal of 5 bases from V and 6 bases from J, the junction contained 15 bases not matched to a gene. CDR3: CASSGIPGLVLGNEQFF. The CDR3 coding sequence is TGTGCCAGCAGTGGAATTCCGGGACTAGTTCTAGGCAATGAGCAGTTCTTC.

The chain carries TRBV12-3 or TRBV12-4 and TRBJ1-5, with a tentative D call TRBD1 (6 bases). V was cut by 8 bases and J by 3 bases, with 11 bases left in between. The CDR3 consists of 13 residues. The CDR3 reads CASSRQANQPQHF. Here the CDR3 DNA reads TGTGCCAGCTCACGACAGGCCAATCAGCCCCAGCATTTT.

The chain recombines TRBV6-1 with TRBJ2-1, with 8 bases aligning to TRBD2. Germline assignment: CDR1 MNHNS and CDR2 SASEGT. The ends lost 5 bases at V and 7 bases at J; junction bases unmatched: 13. CDR3 length: 16 residues. CDR3 DNA sequence: TGTGCCAGCAGTCAGTTCGGGGTCGGGAGGGGAAATGAGCAGTTCTTC. Its translation is CASSQFGVGRGNEQFF.

Only a few counts were recorded for this clonotype. The J gene is TRBJ2-7, the V gene TRBV5-1, with D unclear. Germline V lookup: CDR1 SGHRS, CDR2 YFSETQ. With 1 base removed from V and 4 bases from J, the gap between germline ends came to 15 bases. CDR3 length equals 15 residues. CDR3 DNA sequence: TGCGCCAGCAGCTTGTATAGGGTCAGATCTTACGAGCAGTACTTC. It is translated as CASSLYRVRSYEQYF.

V is TRBV12-3 or TRBV12-4 and J is TRBJ1-2; TRBD1 matches at 7 bases. The CDR3 consists of 14 residues. V shed 5 bases and J 6 bases; nucleotides not matched to a gene: 9. The CDR3 DNA follows: TGTGCCAGCAGTCCCCGGACAGGCAACCATGGCTACACCTTC. It specifies CASSPRTGNHGYTF.

In this sample, this clonotype turned up a few times. The genes are TRBV20-1 and TRBJ2-1, with D uncertain. The germline gives CDR1 DFQATT, CDR2 SNEGSKA (reference sequence). The CDR3 is 12 residues long. V lost 0 bases, J lost 10 bases, and 10 bases lay in between. CDR3 protein: CSARDLLVEQFF. CDR3 nucleotide sequence: TGCAGTGCTAGAGATCTACTTGTAGAGCAGTTCTTC.

The V call is TRBV5-1, the J call TRBJ2-7; possibly TRBD1 for D (6 bases). The germline V gene encodes CDR1 SGHRS and CDR2 YFSETQ. V gave up 6 bases and J gave up 4 bases, with 17 bases separating them. The CDR3 contains 14 residues. The CDR3 DNA follows: TGCGCCAGCACTCCAACGGGACACCTATACGAGCAGTACTTC. Translation gives CASTPTGHLYEQYF.

This clonotype was seen a handful of times. The chain uses TRBV6-1 and TRBJ2-2; TRBD2 matches at 7 bases. Per the germline V gene, CDR1 is MNHNS and CDR2 is SASEGT. V lost 3 bases, J lost 13 bases, and 11 bases stayed unmatched. This CDR3 is built from 14 residues. CDR3 protein: CASSENPGRAMLFF. The CDR3 nucleotides are TGTGCCAGCAGTGAGAACCCTGGGAGGGCAATGCTGTTTTTT.

The V and J genes are TRBV5-1 and TRBJ1-2, with 7 positions matching TRBD1. Germline values: CDR1 SGHRS, CDR2 YFSETQ. This CDR3 is built from 15 residues. Trimming cost V 6 bases and J 4 bases; bases outside gene matches: 12. Written as DNA, the CDR3 is TGCGCCAGCACCCCAGGACAGGTCATGTCCTATGGCTACACCTTC. It encodes CASTPGQVMSYGYTF.